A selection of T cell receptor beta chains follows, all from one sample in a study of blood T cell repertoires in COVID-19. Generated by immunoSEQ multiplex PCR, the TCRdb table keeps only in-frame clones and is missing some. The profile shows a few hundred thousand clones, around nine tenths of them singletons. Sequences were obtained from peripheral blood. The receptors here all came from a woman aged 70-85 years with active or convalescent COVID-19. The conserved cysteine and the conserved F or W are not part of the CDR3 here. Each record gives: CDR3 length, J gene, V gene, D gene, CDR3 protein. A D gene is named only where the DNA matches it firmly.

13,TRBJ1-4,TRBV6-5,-,ASSPLEGPNEKLF
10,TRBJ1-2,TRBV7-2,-,ASSPYNYGYT
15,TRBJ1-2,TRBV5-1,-,ASSLEVEPGRNYGYT
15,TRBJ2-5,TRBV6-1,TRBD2,ASSESSLRGAQETQY
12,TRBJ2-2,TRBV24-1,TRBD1,ATSRDRGAGELF
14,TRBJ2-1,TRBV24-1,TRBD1,ATSDSDRGLNNEQF
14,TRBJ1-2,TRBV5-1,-,ASSLDGRGANYGYT
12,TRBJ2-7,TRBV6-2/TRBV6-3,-,ASSYGGGSYEQY
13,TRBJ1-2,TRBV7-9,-,ASSLVGGTSYGYT
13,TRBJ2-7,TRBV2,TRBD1,ASSGPDRVSYEQY
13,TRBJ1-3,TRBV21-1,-,ASSTGQGVGNTIY
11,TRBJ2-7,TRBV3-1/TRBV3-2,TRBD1,ASSPFDRGEQY
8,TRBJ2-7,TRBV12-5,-,ASGPSGQY
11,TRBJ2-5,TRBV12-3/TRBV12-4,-,ASSQQGRETQY
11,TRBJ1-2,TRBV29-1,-,SVERTDLYGYT
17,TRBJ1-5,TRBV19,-,ASSIDPRRWQKGDQPQH
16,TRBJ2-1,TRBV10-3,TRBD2,AISEEGPVAGGRNEQF
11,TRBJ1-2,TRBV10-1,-,ASSDRGSYGYT
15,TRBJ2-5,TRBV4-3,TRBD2,ASSPPEASGTQETQY
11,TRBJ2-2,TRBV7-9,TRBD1,ASSYDRVGELF
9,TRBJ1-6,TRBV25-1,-,ASRSNSPLH
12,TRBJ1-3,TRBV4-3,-,ASSHGGVGNTIY
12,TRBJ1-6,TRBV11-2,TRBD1,ASSTVLTGAPLH
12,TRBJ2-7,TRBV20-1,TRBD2,SASILAGIHEQY
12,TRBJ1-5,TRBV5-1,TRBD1,ASSPDRANQPQH
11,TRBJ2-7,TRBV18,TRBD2,ASSSQGLYEQY
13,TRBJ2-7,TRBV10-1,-,ASSEGPGPSYEQY
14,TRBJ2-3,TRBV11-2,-,ASSEYGTRSTDTQY
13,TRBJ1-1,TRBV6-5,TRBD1,ASTPVTGVLTEAF
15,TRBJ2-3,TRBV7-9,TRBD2,ASSLAVGSGVTDTQY
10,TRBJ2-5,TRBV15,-,ATSRDRGTQY
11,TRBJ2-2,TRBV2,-,ASSVISTGELF
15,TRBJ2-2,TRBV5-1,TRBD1,ASSLKWDRAGTGELF
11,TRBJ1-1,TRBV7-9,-,ASRALQVTEAF
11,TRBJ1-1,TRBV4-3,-,ASSQQVNTEAF
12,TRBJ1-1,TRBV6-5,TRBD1,ASRPQGANTEAF
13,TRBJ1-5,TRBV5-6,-,ASSTTGQLNQPQH
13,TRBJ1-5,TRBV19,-,ASTQQGVGNQPQH
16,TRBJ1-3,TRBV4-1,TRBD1,ASSHVPGQDPSGNTIY
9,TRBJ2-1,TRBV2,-,ASSTFNEQF
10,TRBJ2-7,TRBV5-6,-,ASSARASEQY